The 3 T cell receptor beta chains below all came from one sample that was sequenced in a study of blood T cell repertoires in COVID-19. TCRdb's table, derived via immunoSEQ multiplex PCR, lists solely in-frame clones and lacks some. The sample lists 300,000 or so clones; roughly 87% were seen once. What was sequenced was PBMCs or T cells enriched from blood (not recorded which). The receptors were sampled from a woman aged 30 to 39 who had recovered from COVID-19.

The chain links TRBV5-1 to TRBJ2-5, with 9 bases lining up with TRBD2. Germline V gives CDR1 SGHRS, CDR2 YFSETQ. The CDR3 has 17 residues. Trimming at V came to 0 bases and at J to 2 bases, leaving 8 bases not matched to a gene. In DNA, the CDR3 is TGCGCCAGCAGCTTGGAACTGGGCGGGGGGGTTCAAGAGACCCAGTACTTC. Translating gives CASSLELGGGVQETQYF.

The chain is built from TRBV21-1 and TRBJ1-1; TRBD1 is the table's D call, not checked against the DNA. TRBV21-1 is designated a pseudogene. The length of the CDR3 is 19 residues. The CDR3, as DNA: TGTGCCAGCAGCCCGATACCCTCCGGGACAGGGGACAAGAACACTGAAGCTTTCTTT. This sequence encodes CASSPIPSGTGDKNTEAFF.

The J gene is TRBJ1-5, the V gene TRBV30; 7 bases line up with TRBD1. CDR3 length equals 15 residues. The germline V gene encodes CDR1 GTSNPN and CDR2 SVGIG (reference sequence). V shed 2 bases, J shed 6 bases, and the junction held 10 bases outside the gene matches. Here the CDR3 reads CAWSRTGASGQPQHF. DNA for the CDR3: TGTGCCTGGAGTCGCACAGGGGCGTCGGGTCAGCCCCAGCATTTT.